This is a list of T cell receptor beta chains from one sample in a study of vaccination effects on CD4 cells after COVID-19. Method: immunoSEQ multiplex PCR; TCRdb's copy keeps in-frame clones and lacks some. The sample contains around 81,000 clones, about three quarters of which appear only once. Their cognate antigens are unknown. The sample here was CD4+ T cells from PBMCs cultured with HCoV-OC43 spike peptides, taken after COVID-19 vaccination. Receptors originate from a human donor who received a COVID-19 vaccine. The CDR3 runs from the conserved cysteine through the conserved F or W. The D gene is left open where the match is weak. Clone size is not always given. Where it is, it says once, few, many or a class for expanded clones.

j_gene: TRBJ2-3; v_gene: TRBV6-6; d_gene: TRBD1; len: 16; abundance: NA; CDR3nt: TGTGCCAGCAGATTCTACAGGGGGACGGGCTCAGATACGCAGTATTTT; CDR3aa: CASRFYRGTGSDTQYF
j_gene: TRBJ2-5; v_gene: TRBV3-1/TRBV3-2; d_gene: NA; len: 13; abundance: NA; CDR3nt: TGTGCCAGCAGCCACGGATCCACAGAGACCCAGTACTTC; CDR3aa: CASSHGSTETQYF
j_gene: TRBJ1-6; v_gene: TRBV5-1; d_gene: NA; len: 16; abundance: few; CDR3nt: TGCGCCAGCAGCTTGGGGGGTTCGGGTTTTAATTCACCCCTCCACTTT; CDR3aa: CASSLGGSGFNSPLHF
j_gene: TRBJ2-2; v_gene: TRBV7-9; d_gene: TRBD1; len: 16; abundance: NA; CDR3nt: TGTGCCAGCAGCCGATGGACAGGGCGTAACACCGGGGAGCTGTTTTTT; CDR3aa: CASSRWTGRNTGELFF
j_gene: TRBJ2-5; v_gene: TRBV18; d_gene: NA; len: 14; abundance: NA; CDR3nt: TGTGCCAGCTCACCGCCAACCCCCCCGGAGACCCAGTACTTC; CDR3aa: CASSPPTPPETQYF
j_gene: TRBJ1-2; v_gene: TRBV4-2; d_gene: NA; len: 14; abundance: NA; CDR3nt: TGTGCCAGCAGCCAAGATCTCCTAGTGGGAGGCTACACCTTC; CDR3aa: CASSQDLLVGGYTF
j_gene: TRBJ2-5; v_gene: TRBV5-1; d_gene: TRBD1; len: 17; abundance: NA; CDR3nt: TGCGCCAGCAGCTTGGGACTTGGACAGGACGTACCAGAGACCCAGTACTTC; CDR3aa: CASSLGLGQDVPETQYF
j_gene: TRBJ1-1; v_gene: TRBV28; d_gene: NA; len: 14; abundance: NA; CDR3nt: TGTGCCAGCAGTGCACGCCGCAGGGTCGCTGAAGCTTTCTTT; CDR3aa: CASSARRRVAEAFF
j_gene: TRBJ1-6; v_gene: TRBV27; d_gene: TRBD1; len: 14; abundance: NA; CDR3nt: TGTGCCTCACAGGGGTGGTCCTATAATTCACCCCTCCACTTT; CDR3aa: CASQGWSYNSPLHF
j_gene: TRBJ1-1; v_gene: TRBV15; d_gene: NA; len: 16; abundance: NA; CDR3nt: TGTGCCACCAGCAGACATACCACTCCGGGGAACACTGAAGCTTTCTTT; CDR3aa: CATSRHTTPGNTEAFF
j_gene: TRBJ1-6; v_gene: TRBV7-3; d_gene: TRBD1; len: 15; abundance: NA; CDR3nt: TGTGCCAGCAGCTTAGTTGCGACAGGGAGCTCACCCCTCCACTTT; CDR3aa: CASSLVATGSSPLHF
j_gene: TRBJ2-1; v_gene: TRBV2; d_gene: TRBD2; len: 15; abundance: few; CDR3nt: TGTGCCAGCAGTGAAAGGACTAGCGGGGGGGGTGAGCAGTTCTTC; CDR3aa: CASSERTSGGGEQFF
j_gene: TRBJ1-2; v_gene: TRBV3-1/TRBV3-2; d_gene: NA; len: 13; abundance: once; CDR3nt: TGTGCCAGCAGCCAGAGCCGGGACACTGGGGACACCTTC; CDR3aa: CASSQSRDTGDTF
j_gene: TRBJ2-5; v_gene: TRBV7-2; d_gene: NA; len: 14; abundance: NA; CDR3nt: TGTGCCAGCAGTGCGGCCGGGACTTCAGAGACCCAGTACTTC; CDR3aa: CASSAAGTSETQYF
j_gene: TRBJ1-2; v_gene: TRBV2; d_gene: TRBD1; len: 16; abundance: NA; CDR3nt: TGTGCCAGCAGTGAAGATGGGACAGGGAGGCAGTATGGCTACACCTTC; CDR3aa: CASSEDGTGRQYGYTF
j_gene: TRBJ1-2; v_gene: TRBV2; d_gene: TRBD1; len: 14; abundance: NA; CDR3nt: TGTGCCAGCAGTGGGACAGGGGGCATGGATGGCTACACCTTC; CDR3aa: CASSGTGGMDGYTF
j_gene: TRBJ2-2; v_gene: TRBV5-1; d_gene: TRBD1; len: 17; abundance: NA; CDR3nt: TGCGCCAGCGGGGGGACAGGGGACACACCGAACACCGGGGAGCTGTTTTTT; CDR3aa: CASGGTGDTPNTGELFF